The 3 T cell receptor beta chains below all came from one sample that was sequenced in a study of control samples from healthy donors and cancer patients. The method was immunoSEQ multiplex PCR; TCRdb's version includes in-frame clones alone and lacks a portion of them. The sample includes 200,000 or so clones, about 89% seen only once; the top ten take about 1.7%. What was sequenced was blood. The receptors stem from a young man in good health.

Note on this clone: The same CDR3 arises from other DNA sequences in this sample as well. As DNA, the CDR3 is TGCGCCAGCAGCTTGGATGGCTATGGCTACACCTTC. Translated: CASSLDGYGYTF. The V gene is TRBV5-1, the J gene TRBJ1-2; D gene uncertain. This CDR3 has 12 amino acids. Germline V gives CDR1 SGHRS, CDR2 YFSETQ. The V end lost 0 bases, the J end lost 4 bases, and 4 bases lay between the germline ends. Based on the CDR3 plus reference TRBV5-1 and TRBJ1-2, the full variable domain is KAGVTQTPRYLIKTRGQQVTLSCSPISGHRSVSWYQQTPGQGLQFLFEYFSETQRNKGNFPGRFSGRQFSNSRSEMNVSTLELGDSALYLCASSLDGYGYTFGSGTRLTVV.

The chain recombines TRBV24-1 with TRBJ2-2, with D possibly called TRBD1 or TRBD2 (6 bases each). CDR1 is KGHDR and CDR2 is SFDVKD in the germline V gene. This CDR3 is 17 amino acids long. V gave up 0 bases and J gave up 5 bases, with 15 bases separating them. The CDR3 loop reads CATSDLMETGGTGELFF. DNA of the CDR3: TGTGCCACCAGTGATTTGATGGAGACAGGAGGGACCGGGGAGCTGTTTTTT.

The rearrangement joins TRBV5-4 to TRBJ1-2; weak D call: TRBD1 (5 bases). With 4 bases removed from V and 1 base from J, the gap between germline ends came to 11 bases. Per the germline V gene, CDR1 is SGHNT and CDR2 is YYREEE (reference sequence). The CDR3 spans 14 residues. The CDR3 DNA follows: TGTGCCAGCAGCGTACGACAGAGTAACTATGGCTACACCTTC. Translated: CASSVRQSNYGYTF.